Below are 12 T cell receptor beta chains sequenced from a single sample in a study of shared clonotypes between healthy human individuals. Here immunoSEQ multiplex PCR was the method, and the copy in TCRdb shows in-frame clones only, minus some. The sample has 1 million to 1.3 million clones, approximately 78% seen once. Specimen: memory CD4+ T cells from PBMCs. Subset denoted: CD45RA-negative fraction. The source of these receptors is a man in his late teens or twenties in good health. Some clones in this sample may be carry-over from other donors' samples.

In the case of this clone: Different DNA sequences within this sample yield the same CDR3. The chain combines TRBV30 with TRBJ2-2; no clear D. CDR1 is GTSNPN, CDR2 SVGIG, per germline (reference sequence). This CDR3 is built from 12 residues. The ends were cut back, 3 bases at V and 6 bases at J, with 8 bases in the middle. The CDR3 loop reads CAWSYGSGELFF. The CDR3 region has the DNA TGTGCCTGGAGCTACGGGTCCGGGGAGCTGTTTTTT.

This clone appeared once. The rearrangement links TRBV7-8 to TRBJ1-2, with 7 bases that match TRBD1. CDR3 length: 14 amino acids. Trimming cost V 6 bases and J 7 bases; bases outside gene matches: 11. CDR1 and CDR2 (germline): SGHVS, FQNEAQ. The CDR3 region is CASRRDTGDGGYTF. In DNA, the CDR3 is TGTGCCAGCAGGCGGGACACAGGGGACGGTGGCTACACCTTC.

The CDR3 loop is CASSWGLAGVNNEQFF. The CDR3 nucleotides read TGCGCCAGCAGCTGGGGGCTAGCGGGAGTTAACAATGAGCAGTTCTTC. This chain uses TRBV5-1 with TRBJ2-1, with TRBD2 matching 10 bases. CDR1 and CDR2 (germline): SGHRS, YFSETQ. V lost 3 bases and J lost 5; bases outside the gene matches: 8. The CDR3 runs to 16 residues.

This clone was found once. This chain joins TRBV7-2 and TRBJ2-2; D might be TRBD1 (7 bases). The CDR3 extends over 16 amino acids. Trimming pared 5 bases from V and 2 bases from J, leaving 15 bases between. Germline V CDR1 and CDR2: SGHTA, FQGNSA. CDR3 in DNA: TGTGCCAGCAGCCCCCGCGGGACAGTCAACACCGGGGAGCTGTTTTTT. It is translated as CASSPRGTVNTGELFF.

The rearrangement joins TRBV28 to TRBJ1-1, with a possible D match to TRBD1 (6 bases). Deletions cut 6 bases from V and 8 bases from J, with 13 bases between. This CDR3 contains 12 residues. The germline V gene encodes CDR1 MDHEN and CDR2 SYDVKM. The CDR3 sequence is CASSQTGREAFF. As DNA, the CDR3 is TGTGCCAGCAGCCAGACAGGACGCGAAGCTTTCTTT.

The rearrangement links TRBV30 to TRBJ2-1, with 9 bases matching TRBD2. Germline CDR1 reads GTSNPN; CDR2 reads SVGIG (reference sequence). This CDR3 comprises 18 residues. The V segment lost 2 bases and the J segment 2 bases; nucleotides outside the gene matches: 13. In DNA, the CDR3 is TGTGCCTGGAGTTCCGGGACTAGCTTAAGAGTTACCTACAATGAGCAGTTCTTC. Translation: CAWSSGTSLRVTYNEQFF.

This clone was counted only a few times. This chain links TRBV5-1 with TRBJ2-5; no clear D gene. CDR3 size: 16 residues. Germline CDR1 reads SGHRS; CDR2 reads YFSETQ. V gave up 4 bases and J gave up 1 base, with 17 bases separating them. CDR3 amino acids: CASSPGATTTQETQYF. CDR3 in DNA: TGCGCCAGCAGCCCCGGCGCCACCACAACCCAAGAGACCCAGTACTTC.

This clone was seen once. This rearrangement joins TRBV30 to TRBJ1-1; D is ambiguous. Germline CDR1 and CDR2: GTSNPN and SVGIG (reference sequence). Trimming left V 4 bases short and J 0 bases short, with 15 bases between. The CDR3 loop spans 15 amino acids. The CDR3 region has the DNA TGTGCCTGGATGAAAAGACGGTACCTGAACACTGAAGCTTTCTTT. It translates to CAWMKRRYLNTEAFF.

This chain joins TRBV18 and TRBJ1-1; no definite D call. The V end lost 6 bases, the J end lost 0 bases, and 14 bases lay between the germline ends. Germline V gives CDR1 KGHSH, CDR2 LQKENI. The CDR3 is 15 residues long. CDR3 residues: CASSPLEGMNTEAFF. As DNA, the CDR3 is TGTGCCAGCTCGCCCCTAGAAGGGATGAACACTGAAGCTTTCTTT.

The chain recombines TRBV7-2 with TRBJ2-2; 7 bases map to TRBD1. Per germline, CDR1 SGHTA and CDR2 FQGNSA. CDR3 length: 12 amino acids. V dropped 7 bases and J dropped 6; count of bases not matched to a gene: 2. CDR3 coding DNA: TGTGCCAGCAACCAGGGGGCCGGGGAGCTGTTTTTT. It translates to CASNQGAGELFF.

CDR3 sequence: CAIRGGGTDTQYF. For the CDR3, the DNA is TGTGCCATAAGAGGGGGGGGCACAGATACGCAGTATTTT. The chain employs TRBV28 and TRBJ2-3; D is possibly TRBD2 (7 bases). The CDR3 spans 13 residues. V was clipped by 10 bases and J by 1 base, with 12 bases between them. Germline CDR1 and CDR2: MDHEN and SYDVKM.

The chain recombines TRBV2 with TRBJ2-5, with D possibly matching TRBD2 (6 bases). Germline CDR1 is SNHLY and CDR2 is FYNNEI. Trimming shortened V by 8 bases and J by 5 bases, and 21 bases separated the two germline ends. CDR3 size: 15 residues. The CDR3 nucleotides read TGTGCCAGCCGGCCGATGGGAGGAATAGGGGAGACCCAGTACTTC. Translation: CASRPMGGIGETQYF. The full variable domain, its missing parts supplied by reference TRBV2 and TRBJ2-5, is EPEVTQTPSHQVTQMGQEVILRCVPISNHLYFYWYRQILGQKVEFLVSFYNNEISEKSEIFDDQFSVERPDGSNFTLKIRSTKLEDSAMYFCASRPMGGIGETQYFGPGTRLLVL.